This entry features one TCR beta chain sequence. The data are from a study of blood T cells in healthy people across ages. Germline assignment: CDR1 MGHRA and CDR2 YSYEKL. The CDR3 is made up of 16 amino acids. Deletions cut 1 base from V and 0 bases from J, with 11 bases between. The authors ran a second PCR of roughly 6 to 12 cycles using a sample-barcoded 5' primer and a J-beta primer mix. One entry per CDR3 protein, called by TCRdb with MiXCR from the 5' RACE reads. In the table there are over 1,300,000 distinct CDR3 sequences, almost 60% of which are singletons. This receptor was obtained from a man younger than 30 in good health. What was sequenced was blood. The V gene is TRBV4-1, the J gene TRBJ2-3; no clear D gene. CDR3 amino acids: CASSQGGIVSTDTQYF. The DNA for the CDR3 is TGCGCCAGCAGCCAAGGGGGAATAGTAAGCACAGATACGCAGTATTTT.